This T cell receptor (beta chain) was documented in a study of blood T cell repertoires in COVID-19. V lost 5 bases, J lost 1 base, and 17 bases lay in between. CDR1 and CDR2 (germline): GTSNPN, SVGIG (reference sequence). CDR3 length: 15 residues. In its sample, this clone was seen once. Seattle patient enrollment occurred during active infection, with longitudinal follow-up thereafter. Clones were read by immunoSEQ multiplex PCR, and TCRdb kept only the in-frame ones, dropping some. This sample has fewer than 700,000 clones, with approximately 88% found just once. Sequencing input: peripheral blood. This chain links TRBV30 with TRBJ1-1, with D tentatively TRBD1 (6 bases). This TCR was recovered from a woman aged 45-65 years with COVID-19, enrolled during active disease. CDR3 region: CAWAGYNRENTEAFF. CDR3 nucleotides: TGTGCCTGGGCGGGGTACAACAGGGAGAACACTGAAGCTTTCTTT.